This T cell receptor beta chain emerged from a study of shared clonotypes between healthy human individuals. Study-wide results and limits: Sequencing depth was expected to affect clonotype sharing among donors. A reduction in generation probabilities was seen for non-shared clonotypes relative to those shared by all four donors.

CD45RO-negative, CCR7-positively selected cells formed the naive CD8 fraction, excluding terminally differentiated effector memory CD45RA+ cells. Donors had no recently reported acute infections or vaccinations and were HIV-negative. Generated by immunoSEQ multiplex PCR, the TCRdb table keeps only in-frame clones and is missing some. The sample carries approximately 840,000 clones, about 96% recorded once. A word on this clone: Its antigen remains unidentified. The same CDR3 can be traced to other DNA sequences in this sample.

Germline lookup yields CDR1 SEHNR and CDR2 FQNEAQ (reference sequence). The CDR3 covers 11 residues. V was trimmed by 0 bases and J by 5 bases, leaving 1 base between them. The source material was naive CD8+ T cells sorted from blood. This sequence originates from a man aged 25 to 40 in good health. V is TRBV7-9 and J is TRBJ2-5; the D is unclear. In DNA, the CDR3 is TGTGCCAGCAGCTTAGCCGAGACCCAGTACTTC. The encoded protein is CASSLAETQYF.